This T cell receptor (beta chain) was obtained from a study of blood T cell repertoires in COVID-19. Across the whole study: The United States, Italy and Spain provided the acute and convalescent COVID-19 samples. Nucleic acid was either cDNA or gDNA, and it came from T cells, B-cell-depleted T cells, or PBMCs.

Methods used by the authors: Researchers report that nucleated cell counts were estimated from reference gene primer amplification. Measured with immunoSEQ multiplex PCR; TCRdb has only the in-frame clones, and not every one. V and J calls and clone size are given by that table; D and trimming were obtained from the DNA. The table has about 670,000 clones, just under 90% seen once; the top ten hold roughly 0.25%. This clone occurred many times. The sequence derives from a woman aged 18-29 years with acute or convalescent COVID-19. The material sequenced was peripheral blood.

The CDR3, as DNA: TGTGCCAGCAGTTACGCTAGCGGGGATTACAATGAGCAGTTCTTC. This gives the protein CASSYASGDYNEQFF. The V call is TRBV6-5, the J call TRBJ2-1, with 9 nucleotides matching TRBD2. CDR1 is MNHEY and CDR2 is SVGAGI in the germline V gene. After removal of 2 bases from V and 4 bases from J, the junction contained 3 bases not matched to a gene. The CDR3 runs 15 residues.